This TCR beta chain was recovered during a study of blood T cell repertoires in COVID-19. Study-level information: Whether acute or convalescent, the COVID-19 samples came from the United States, Italy and Spain. From T cells, B-cell-depleted T cells, or PBMCs came the material, which was cDNA or gDNA.

The CDR3 runs 13 residues. V lost 4 bases, J lost 5 bases, and 1 base stayed unmatched. Germline loops: CDR1 SGHRS, CDR2 YFSETQ. Profiling relied on immunoSEQ multiplex PCR, and the TCRdb table lists in-frame clones only, not all of them. The sample has 200,000 to 300,000 clones, around 85% seen once. J is TRBJ1-1 and V is TRBV5-1, with TRBD1 matching over 11 bases. The TCR comes from an elderly man with acute or convalescent COVID-19. Sequenced: peripheral blood. CDR3 residues: CASSRDRGTEAFF. CDR3 bases: TGCGCCAGCAGCCGGGACAGGGGGACTGAAGCTTTCTTT.